One and the same sample provided the 7 T cell receptor beta chains below, sequenced in a study of blood T cell repertoires in COVID-19. TCRdb keeps only in-frame clones here, not all; method: immunoSEQ multiplex PCR. The table has over 200,000 clones, 70% to 90% seen once. Source material: PBMCs or T cells enriched from blood (not recorded which). Receptors originate from a man aged 25-45 years who had recovered from COVID-19.

This clone was recorded a few times. This sequence joins TRBV19 and TRBJ2-5; the match to TRBD2 covers 10 bases. V dropped 3 bases and J dropped 2; count of bases not matched to a gene: 3. Germline loops: CDR1 LNHDA, CDR2 SQIVND (reference sequence). The CDR3 is 15 amino acids. The CDR3 loop is CASSIGAGGQETQYF. The CDR3 DNA reads as TGTGCCAGTAGTATTGGAGCGGGAGGGCAAGAGACCCAGTACTTC.

The chain has TRBV3-1 (or the pseudogene TRBV3-2) and TRBJ1-2, with TRBD1 matching 10 bases. CDR1 LGHDT and CDR2 YNNKEL come from the germline V gene (reference sequence). V lost 1 base, J lost 5 bases, and 1 base stayed unmatched. The CDR3 has 14 residues. As DNA, the CDR3 is TGTGCCAGCAGCCAAGCGGACAGGGGGTATGGCTACACCTTC. Amino acids: CASSQADRGYGYTF.

The rearrangement joins TRBV5-8 to TRBJ1-2; D unclear. V gave up 0 bases and J gave up 7 bases, with 7 bases separating them. The length of the CDR3 is 12 residues. The V gene's germline CDR1 is SGHTS and CDR2 YDEGEE. The DNA of the CDR3 is TGTGCCAGCAGCTTGGGTCGGAGTGGCTACACCTTC. This sequence encodes CASSLGRSGYTF.

The chain is built from TRBV24-1 and TRBJ2-3, with a possible D match to TRBD1 (6 bases). There are 17 residues in the CDR3. Germline CDR1 KGHDR, CDR2 SFDVKD. Deletions cut 4 bases from V and 2 bases from J, with 18 bases between. The CDR3: CATSDPSTGSHTDTQYF. The CDR3 nucleotides are TGTGCCACCAGTGACCCGTCCACAGGGTCACACACAGATACGCAGTATTTT.

This chain connects TRBV27 to TRBJ2-2; 14 bases fit TRBD2. Germline CDR1 and CDR2: MNHEY and SMNVEV (reference sequence). The trim removed 3 bases at V and 3 bases at J, leaving 9 bases unmatched. The CDR3 contains 19 residues. The CDR3 DNA reads TGTGCCAGCAGTTTGGGGGCCGGGGGACTAGCGGGAGACACCGGGGAGCTGTTTTTT. Translation gives CASSLGAGGLAGDTGELFF.

The CDR3 protein is CASSLGTSVSYEQYF. CDR3 in DNA: TGCGCCAGCAGTCTCGGGACTAGCGTATCCTACGAGCAGTACTTC. V usage is TRBV4-1 and J usage is TRBJ2-7; 10 bases match TRBD2. V dropped 6 bases and J dropped 1; count of bases not matched to a gene: 6. The germline gives CDR1 MGHRA, CDR2 YSYEKL. The CDR3 sequence is 15 residues long.

The chain has TRBV27 and TRBJ2-3, with 7 bases lining up with TRBD2. Germline CDR1 MNHEY, CDR2 SMNVEV (reference sequence). The CDR3 consists of 15 residues. The V segment lost 2 bases and the J segment 3 bases; nucleotides outside the gene matches: 5. The CDR3 sequence is CASSLGASGTDTQYF. CDR3 in DNA: TGTGCCAGCAGTTTAGGGGCTAGCGGAACAGATACGCAGTATTTT.